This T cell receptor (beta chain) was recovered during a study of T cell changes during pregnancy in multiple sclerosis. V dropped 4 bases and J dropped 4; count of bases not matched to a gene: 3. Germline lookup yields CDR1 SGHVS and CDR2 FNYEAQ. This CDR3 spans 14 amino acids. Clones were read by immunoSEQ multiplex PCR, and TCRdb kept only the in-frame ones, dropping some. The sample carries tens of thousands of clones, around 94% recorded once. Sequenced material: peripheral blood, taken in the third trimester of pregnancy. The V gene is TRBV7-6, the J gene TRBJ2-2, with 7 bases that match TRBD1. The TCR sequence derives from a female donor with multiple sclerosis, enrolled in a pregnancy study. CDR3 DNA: TGTGCCAGCAGCTACAGGGGTCGCACCGGGGAGCTGTTTTTT. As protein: CASSYRGRTGELFF.